Listed here is a single T cell receptor beta chain. Its antigen is as yet unknown. The time point here: blood 2 weeks post-SBRT. The treatment here: 15 Gy SBRT to primary tumor, nephrectomy 4 weeks later. Clear cell pathology was present in this patient's renal cell carcinoma. The sample belongs to a study of radiation and T cells in renal cell carcinoma. Study-level background: Nephrectomy followed 15 Gy stereotactic body radiation by 4 weeks.

The assay was immunoSEQ multiplex PCR, and TCRdb's table has in-frame clones only and misses some. Of about 130,000 clones listed, around four fifths were seen once; the top ten hold 1.9%. Study findings and constraints: Pretreatment tumor biopsies were lacking, so baseline clonotypes are unknown.

Germline values: CDR1 MNHEY, CDR2 SMNVEV (reference sequence). V dropped 5 bases and J dropped 0 bases, with 17 bases sitting between them. The CDR3 totals 17 residues. The sequencing here drew on blood, taken from a patient whose treatment included radiotherapy and nephrectomy. The chain couples TRBV27 to TRBJ1-5; D not certain. The clonotype was recovered from a woman in her fifties or sixties with renal cell carcinoma. Here the CDR3 DNA reads TGTGCCAGCAGTCGACTAGGATCCCAGAATAGCAATCAGCCCCAGCATTTT. It yields the protein CASSRLGSQNSNQPQHF.